There are many counts of the clone carrying this T cell receptor (beta chain). There are 14 residues in the CDR3. V gave up 2 bases and J gave up 0 bases, with 8 bases separating them. The germline CDR1 and CDR2 sequences are MNHEY and SVGAGI. These data originate in a study of T-cell reconstitution after alpha-beta-depleted transplantation in children. A library of TCRbeta sequences, prepared with unique molecular identifiers, was generated. A single record per CDR3 protein comes from TCRdb applying MiXCR to the PCR reads. The table has 450,000 to 500,000 distinct CDR3 sequences, 12% seen once. The V gene is TRBV6-5, the J gene TRBJ2-7; D uncertain. The source material was PBMCs from the stem cell graft donor, sampled from the stem cell graft. This TCR came from a human donor who donated a stem cell graft to a child with combined immunodeficiency. CDR3 in DNA: TGTGCCAGCAGTTACCGGCGGAGCTCCTACGAGCAGTACTTC. Encoded protein: CASSYRRSSYEQYF.